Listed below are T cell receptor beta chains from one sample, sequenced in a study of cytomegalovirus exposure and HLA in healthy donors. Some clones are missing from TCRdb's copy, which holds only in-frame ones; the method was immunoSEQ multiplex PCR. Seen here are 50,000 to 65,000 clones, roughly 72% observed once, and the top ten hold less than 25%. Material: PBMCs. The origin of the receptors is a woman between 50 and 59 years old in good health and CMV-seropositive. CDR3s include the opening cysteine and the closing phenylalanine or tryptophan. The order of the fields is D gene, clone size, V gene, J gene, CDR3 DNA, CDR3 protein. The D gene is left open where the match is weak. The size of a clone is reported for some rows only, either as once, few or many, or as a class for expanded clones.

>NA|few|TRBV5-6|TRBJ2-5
TGTGCCAGCAGTGGGGACTTGTTTGTGGAGACCCAGTACTTC
CASSGDLFVETQYF
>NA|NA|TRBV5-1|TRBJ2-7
TGCGCCAGCAGCACCACTCCTCGGTTGGAGTCTGAAATTAGCTACGAGCAGTACTTC
CASSTTPRLESEISYEQYF
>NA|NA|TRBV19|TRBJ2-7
TGTGCCAGTTCCAGGGGACGGGTTGACGAGCAGTACTTC
CASSRGRVDEQYF
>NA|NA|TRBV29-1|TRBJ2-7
TGCAGCGTTGAACAAGACAGATACGAGCAGTACTTC
CSVEQDRYEQYF
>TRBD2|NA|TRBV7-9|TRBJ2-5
TGTGCCAGCAGCTCGACGGGAGCGGGAGAGGGTGAGACCCAGTACTTC
CASSSTGAGEGETQYF
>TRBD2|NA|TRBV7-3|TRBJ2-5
TGTGCCAGCAGCTTAGATGGCGGGAGGCGGATGGAGACCCAGTACTTC
CASSLDGGRRMETQYF
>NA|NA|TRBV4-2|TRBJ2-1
TGTGCCAGCAGCCAAGAAGGCGGACGGGGTTCCTACAATGAGCAGTTCTTC
CASSQEGGRGSYNEQFF
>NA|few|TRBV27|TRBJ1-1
TGTGCCAGCAGTTCCGCAAATGGGGCCACTGAAGCTTTCTTT
CASSSANGATEAFF
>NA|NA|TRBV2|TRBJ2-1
TGTGCCAGCAGGGAGGATCCGGCGCCGTTCTTC
CASREDPAPFF
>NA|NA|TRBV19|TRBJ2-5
TGTGCCACTAACGACGGGTACGGGGGTCAAGAGACCCAGTACTTC
CATNDGYGGQETQYF
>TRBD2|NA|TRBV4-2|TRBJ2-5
TGTGCCAGCAGCCACGCTAGCGGGAGCCAAGAGACCCAGTACTTC
CASSHASGSQETQYF
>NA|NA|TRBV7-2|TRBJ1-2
TGTGCTGCAGCGGGGGGGACTAACTATGGCTACACCTTC
CAAAGGTNYGYTF
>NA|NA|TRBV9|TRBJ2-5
TGTGCCAGCAGCGTAGACCGGGGGTCTGTGACCCAGTACTTC
CASSVDRGSVTQYF
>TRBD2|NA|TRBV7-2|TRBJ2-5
TGTGCCAGCAGCTTAGCGGGAGGGTTGGAGACCCAGTACTTC
CASSLAGGLETQYF
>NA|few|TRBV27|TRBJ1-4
TGTGCCAGCAGTTCACAGGGTTCTAATGAAAAACTGTTTTTT
CASSSQGSNEKLFF
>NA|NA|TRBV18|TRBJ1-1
TGTGCCAGCTCAAGGGGTGGTGAAGTAGCTTTCTTT
CASSRGGEVAFF
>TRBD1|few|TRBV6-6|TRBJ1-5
TGTGCCAGCAGTAAGGGACAGGCCCAGCATTTT
CASSKGQAQHF
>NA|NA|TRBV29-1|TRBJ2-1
TGCAGCGTTGAAGAGGCGGCGGGACGACGGAATGAGCAGTTCTTC
CSVEEAAGRRNEQFF
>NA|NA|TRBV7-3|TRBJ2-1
TGTGCCAGCAGCTTAACTGGGAGTTTAGTCGATGAGCAGTTCTTC
CASSLTGSLVDEQFF
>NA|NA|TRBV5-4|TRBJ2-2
TGTGCCAGCAGCCCAGTACAGGGTTCCGGCGGGGAGCTGTTTTTT
CASSPVQGSGGELFF
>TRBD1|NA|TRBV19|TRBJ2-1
TGTGCCAGCTCCCTCCCTAGGGGGCTCAAGAATGAGCAGTTCTTC
CASSLPRGLKNEQFF
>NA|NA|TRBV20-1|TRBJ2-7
TGCAGTGCTGGGGGGAACGACGAGCAGTACTTC
CSAGGNDEQYF
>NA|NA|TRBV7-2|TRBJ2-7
TGTGCCAGCGGGCCCGGACAGAGATACGAGCAGTACTTC
CASGPGQRYEQYF
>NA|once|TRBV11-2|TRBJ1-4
TGTGCCAGCAGCTTAGGTCGGGGGGGGAATGAAAAACTGTTTTTT
CASSLGRGGNEKLFF
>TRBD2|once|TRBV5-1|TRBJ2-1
TGCGCCAGCAGCCCCCGAATAGCGGGAGGATACAATGAGCAGTTCTTC
CASSPRIAGGYNEQFF
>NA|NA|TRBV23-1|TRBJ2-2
TGCGCCAGCAGTCAATCCTATGCCGGGGAGCTGTTTTTT
CASSQSYAGELFF
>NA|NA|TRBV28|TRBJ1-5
TGTGCCAGCAGCAACGGGGGGAAAAGCAATCAGCCCCAGCATTTT
CASSNGGKSNQPQHF
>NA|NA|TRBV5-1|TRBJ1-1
TGCGCCAGCAGCTTGAACACCGGGACGCGGCAGGGAGGGGCTTTCTTT
CASSLNTGTRQGGAFF
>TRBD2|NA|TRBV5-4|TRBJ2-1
TGTGCCAGCAGCTTGAGGAGCGGGAGTTGGGACAATGAGCAGTTCTTC
CASSLRSGSWDNEQFF
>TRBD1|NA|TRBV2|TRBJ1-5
TGTGCCAGCAGTCTCCAGGGGGTGGGGGAGCCCCAGCATTTT
CASSLQGVGEPQHF
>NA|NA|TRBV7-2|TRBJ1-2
TGTGCCAGCAGCTCCTTAGGGGGGGGATATGGCTATGGCTACACCTTC
CASSSLGGGYGYGYTF
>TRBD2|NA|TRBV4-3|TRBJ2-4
TGCGCCAGCAGCCACGGGACTAGCGACGCCAAAAACATTCAGTACTTC
CASSHGTSDAKNIQYF
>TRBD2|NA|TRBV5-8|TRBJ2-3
TGTGCCAGCAGCTTCCTTGGGCGGGGGGCAGACACGGATACGCAGTATTTT
CASSFLGRGADTDTQYF
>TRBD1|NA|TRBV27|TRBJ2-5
TGTGCCAGCAGTAAAGGACAGGGGGCGCTAGGGACCCAGTACTTC
CASSKGQGALGTQYF
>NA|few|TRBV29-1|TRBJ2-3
TGCAGCGTTGAAAGGGGCGCAGATACGCAGTATTTT
CSVERGADTQYF
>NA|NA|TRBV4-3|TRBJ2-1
TGCGCCAGCAGCCAAGATCGCGGGTGGAATGAGCAGTTCTTC
CASSQDRGWNEQFF
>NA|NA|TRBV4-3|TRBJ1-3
TGCGCCAGCAGCCAAAGCAGAGGGATGGCCCCTGGAAACACCATATATTTT
CASSQSRGMAPGNTIYF
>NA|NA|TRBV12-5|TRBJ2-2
TGTGCTAGTGGTGCGGGATCGGGCAATAAGGGCACCGGGGAGCTGTTTTTT
CASGAGSGNKGTGELFF
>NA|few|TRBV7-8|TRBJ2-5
TGTGCCAGCAGCTTAGTAAAAAGGGGAAAAGAGACCCAGTACTTC
CASSLVKRGKETQYF
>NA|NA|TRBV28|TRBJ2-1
TGTGCCAGCAGTTTAATTTATAATGAGCAGTTCTTC
CASSLIYNEQFF